Given below is one T cell receptor beta chain in context. This CDR3 has 14 residues. CDR1 SQVTM and CDR2 ANQGSEA come from the germline V gene. Trimming removed 8 bases at V and 2 bases at J, with 16 bases between. These data belong to a study of cytomegalovirus exposure and HLA in healthy donors. The primer mix had 60 Vbeta and 13 Jbeta primers. Sequencing was performed with immunoSEQ multiplex PCR; in TCRdb, only in-frame clones are kept and a portion is missing. The sample consists of fewer than 90,000 clones, approximately 76% of them appearing once. Each of the donors was a healthy bone marrow donor.

Sequencing used PBMCs. This chain uses TRBV29-1 with TRBJ2-4, with D possibly TRBD1 on 5 matching bases. The source of this sequence is a young man in good health and CMV-seropositive. CDR3 sequence: CSSRVLWTKNIQYF. The CDR3 DNA is TGCAGCTCCAGGGTCCTCTGGACCAAAAACATTCAGTACTTC.